The T cell receptor (beta chain) under discussion was sequenced for a study of blood T cell repertoires in COVID-19. Study background: Specimens from acute and convalescent COVID-19 originated in the United States, Italy and Spain. Sample material is recorded as cDNA or gDNA derived from T cells, B-cell-depleted T cells, or PBMCs.

Germline CDR1 and CDR2: MNHEY and SVGAGI. Trimming left V 4 bases short and J 8 bases short, with 9 bases between. The CDR3 is 13 amino acids. Authors' analysis steps: Nucleated cell number was recorded as an estimate derived from reference gene primer amplification. Produced via immunoSEQ multiplex PCR; TCRdb's table is partial and in-frame only. The V and J calls and the clone size are those of that table, but D and trimming were determined from the DNA. Here the sample spans around 450,000 clones, about 90% being singletons. For recovered donors of Cohort 3, there were two negative PCRs, clearance, or symptom resolution.

This chain connects TRBV6-5 to TRBJ1-6; D unclear. The sequence derives from a young woman who had recovered from COVID-19. Sample: PBMCs or T cells enriched from blood (not recorded which). This CDR3 reads CASSFYPDSPLHF. The CDR3 coding sequence is TGTGCCAGCAGTTTCTACCCGGATTCACCCCTCCACTTT.